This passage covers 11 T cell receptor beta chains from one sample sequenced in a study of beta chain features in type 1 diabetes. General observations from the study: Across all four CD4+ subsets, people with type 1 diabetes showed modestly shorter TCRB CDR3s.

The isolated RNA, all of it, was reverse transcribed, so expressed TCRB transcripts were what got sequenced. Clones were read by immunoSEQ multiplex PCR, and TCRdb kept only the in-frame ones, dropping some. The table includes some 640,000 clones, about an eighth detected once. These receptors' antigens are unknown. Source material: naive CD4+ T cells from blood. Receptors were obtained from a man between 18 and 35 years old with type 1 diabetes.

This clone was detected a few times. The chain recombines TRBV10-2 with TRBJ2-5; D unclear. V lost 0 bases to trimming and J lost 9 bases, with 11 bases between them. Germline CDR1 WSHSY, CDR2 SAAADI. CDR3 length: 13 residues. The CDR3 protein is CASSESPPSAQYF. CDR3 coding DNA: TGCGCCAGCAGTGAGTCGCCGCCCTCGGCCCAGTACTTC.

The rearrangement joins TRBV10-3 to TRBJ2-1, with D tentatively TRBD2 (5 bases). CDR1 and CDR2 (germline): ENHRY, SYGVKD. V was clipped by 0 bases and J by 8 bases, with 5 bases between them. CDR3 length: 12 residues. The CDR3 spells CAISESSDEQFF. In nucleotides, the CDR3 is TGTGCCATCAGTGAGTCTAGCGATGAGCAGTTCTTC.

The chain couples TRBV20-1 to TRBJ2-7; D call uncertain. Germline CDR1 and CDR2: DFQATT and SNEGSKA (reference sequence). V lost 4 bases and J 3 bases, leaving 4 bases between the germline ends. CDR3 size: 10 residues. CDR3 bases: TGCAGTGCTATTGACTACGAGCAGTACTTC. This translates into CSAIDYEQYF.

CDR3 region: CASSQDGDHYTF. The CDR3 DNA sequence: TGCGCCAGCAGCCAAGATGGGGATCACTACACCTTC. V is TRBV4-3 and J is TRBJ1-2, with D uncertain. The germline CDR1 and CDR2 sequences are LGHNA and YSLEER. The CDR3 consists of 12 residues. Trimming removed 0 bases from V and 10 bases from J, with 9 bases in between.

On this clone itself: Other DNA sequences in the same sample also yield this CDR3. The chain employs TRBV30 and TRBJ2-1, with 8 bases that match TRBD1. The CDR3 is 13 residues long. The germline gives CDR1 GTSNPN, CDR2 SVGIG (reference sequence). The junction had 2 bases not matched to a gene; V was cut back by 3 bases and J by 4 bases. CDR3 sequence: CAWSRGPYNEQFF. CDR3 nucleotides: TGTGCCTGGAGCAGGGGGCCTTACAATGAGCAGTTCTTC.

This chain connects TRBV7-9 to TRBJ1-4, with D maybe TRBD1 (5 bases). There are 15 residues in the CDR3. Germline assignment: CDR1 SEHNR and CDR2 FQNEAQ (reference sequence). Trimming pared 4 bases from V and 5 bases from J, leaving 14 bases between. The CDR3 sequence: CASSSRQSQNEKLFF. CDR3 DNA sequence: TGTGCCAGCAGCTCCCGACAGAGCCAAAATGAAAAACTGTTTTTT.

CDR3 sequence (DNA): TGTGCCAGCAGCTTATACGTAGATAATTCACCCCTCCACTTT. This translates into CASSLYVDNSPLHF. The V and J genes are TRBV7-9 and TRBJ1-6; D is uncertain. Germline loops: CDR1 SEHNR, CDR2 FQNEAQ (reference sequence). The CDR3 runs to 14 residues. The V end was cut by 2 bases, the J end by 5 bases, with 7 bases between.

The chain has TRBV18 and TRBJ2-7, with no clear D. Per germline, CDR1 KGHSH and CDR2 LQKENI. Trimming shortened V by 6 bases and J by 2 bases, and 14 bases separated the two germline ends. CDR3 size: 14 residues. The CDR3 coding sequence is TGTGCCAGCTCTAAGGCTTCAGTGGCCTACGAGCAGTACTTC. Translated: CASSKASVAYEQYF.

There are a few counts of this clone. The CDR3 reads CASSDLTTQYF. CDR3 bases: TGTGCCAGCTCTGATTTAACTACGCAGTATTTT. The V gene is TRBV18, the J gene TRBJ2-3; D is unclear. V lost 6 bases to trimming and J lost 8 bases, with 9 bases between them. Germline V gene sequence: CDR1 KGHSH, CDR2 LQKENI. The CDR3 loop spans 11 amino acids.

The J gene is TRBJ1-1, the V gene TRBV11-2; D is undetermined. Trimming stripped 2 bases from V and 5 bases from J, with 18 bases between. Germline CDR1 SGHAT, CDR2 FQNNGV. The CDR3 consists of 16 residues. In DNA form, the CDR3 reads TGTGCCAGCAGCTTAAGTCCGGGCAGAGGATGGACTGAAGCTTTCTTT. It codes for CASSLSPGRGWTEAFF.

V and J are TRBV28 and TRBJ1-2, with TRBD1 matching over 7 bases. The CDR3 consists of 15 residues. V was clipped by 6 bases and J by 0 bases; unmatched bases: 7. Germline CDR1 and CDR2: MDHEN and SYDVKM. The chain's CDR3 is CASRPVGTANYGYTF. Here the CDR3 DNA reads TGTGCCAGCAGACCTGTAGGGACAGCTAACTATGGCTACACCTTC.